The clone carrying this T cell receptor (beta chain) was found once. This specimen belongs to a study of T cell changes during pregnancy in multiple sclerosis. Using immunoSEQ multiplex PCR, the repertoire was profiled, and TCRdb retains in-frame clones only, with some absent. The sample has approximately 94,000 clones, roughly 90% seen once. The CDR3 contains 17 residues. Germline loops: CDR1 SGHTA, CDR2 FQGNSA. V lost 5 bases and J lost 0, with 19 bases in between. The rearrangement joins TRBV7-2 to TRBJ1-1; D is perhaps TRBD1 (6 bases). The sequence was obtained from a female donor with multiple sclerosis, enrolled in a pregnancy study. The sequenced sample was peripheral blood, obtained after pregnancy. The CDR3 bases are TGTGCCAGCAGCCCCTCGAGGGGGACAAAGATGAACACTGAAGCTTTCTTT. Translation: CASSPSRGTKMNTEAFF.